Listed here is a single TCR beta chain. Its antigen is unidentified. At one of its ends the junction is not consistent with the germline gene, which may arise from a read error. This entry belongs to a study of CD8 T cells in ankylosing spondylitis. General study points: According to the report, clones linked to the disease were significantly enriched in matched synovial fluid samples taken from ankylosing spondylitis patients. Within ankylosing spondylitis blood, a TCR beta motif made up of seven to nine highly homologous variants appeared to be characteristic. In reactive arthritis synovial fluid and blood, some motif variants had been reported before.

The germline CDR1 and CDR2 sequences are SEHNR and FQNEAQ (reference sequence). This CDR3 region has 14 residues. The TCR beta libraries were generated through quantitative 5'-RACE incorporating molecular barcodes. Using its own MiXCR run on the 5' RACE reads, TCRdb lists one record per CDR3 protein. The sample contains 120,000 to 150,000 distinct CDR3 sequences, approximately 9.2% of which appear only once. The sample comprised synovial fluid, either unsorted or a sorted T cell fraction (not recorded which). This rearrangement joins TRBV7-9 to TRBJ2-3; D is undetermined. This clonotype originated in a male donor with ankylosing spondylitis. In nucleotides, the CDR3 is TGTGCCATCAGCCCTGGGCCCCTCAGAGATACGCAGTATTTT. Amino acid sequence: CAISPGPLRDTQYF.